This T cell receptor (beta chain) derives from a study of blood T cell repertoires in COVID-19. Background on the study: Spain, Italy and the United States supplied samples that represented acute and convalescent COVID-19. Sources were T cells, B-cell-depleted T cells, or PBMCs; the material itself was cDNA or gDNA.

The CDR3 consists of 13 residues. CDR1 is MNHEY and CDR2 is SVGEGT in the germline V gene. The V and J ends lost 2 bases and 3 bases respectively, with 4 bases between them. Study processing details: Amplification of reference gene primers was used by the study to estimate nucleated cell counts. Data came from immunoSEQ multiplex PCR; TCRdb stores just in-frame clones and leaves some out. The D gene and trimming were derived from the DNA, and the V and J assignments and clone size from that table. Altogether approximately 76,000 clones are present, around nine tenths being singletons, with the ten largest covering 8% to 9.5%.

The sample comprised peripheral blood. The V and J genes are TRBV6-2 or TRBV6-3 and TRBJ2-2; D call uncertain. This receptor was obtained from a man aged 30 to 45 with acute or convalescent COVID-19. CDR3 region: CASSYRDTGELFF. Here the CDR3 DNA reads TGTGCCAGCAGTTACCGAGACACCGGGGAGCTGTTTTTT.